These 18 T cell receptor beta chains were sequenced from one sample in a study of Graves' ophthalmopathy and Graves' hyperthyroidism. Transcripts of RNA were the source for amplifying TCR beta CDR3 regions. A first-round RT-PCR used HTBI primers, followed by a second-round multiplex PCR. Each CDR3 protein gets one entry after TCRdb re-called the multiplex PCR reads with MiXCR. The repertoire holds about 1.1 million distinct CDR3 sequences, with about 40% as singletons. Sequenced: peripheral blood or thyroid tissue (not recorded which). The source is an adult man with Graves' hyperthyroidism.

This clonotype was counted at least ten times. The J gene is TRBJ1-1, the V gene TRBV7-8; tentatively, D is TRBD1 (5 bases). Germline CDR1 reads SGHVS; CDR2 reads FQNEAQ. This CDR3 has 14 residues. Trimming shortened V by 5 bases and J by 1 base, and 11 bases separated the two germline ends. CDR3 protein: CASSPGTQNTEAFF. The CDR3 coding sequence is TGTGCCAGCAGCCCGGGGACGCAGAACACTGAAGCTTTCTTT.

A word on this clonotype: A much larger clone differs from this one at a single base, so this may be a read error. The chain employs TRBV7-8 and TRBJ2-7, with 7 bases matching TRBD1. Looked up from germline, CDR1 is SGHVS and CDR2 is FQNEAQ. This CDR3 has 15 amino acids. The CDR3 loop reads CASSLGWDSFYEQCF. The CDR3 coding sequence is TGTGCCAGCAGCTTAGGGTGGGACAGCTTCTACGAGCAGTGCTTC.

The chain is built from TRBV7-2 and TRBJ1-2; the D gene is possibly TRBD1 (5 bases). Trimming stripped 5 bases from V and 8 bases from J, with 18 bases between. Germline assignment: CDR1 SGHTA and CDR2 FQGNSA. This CDR3 has 14 amino acids. CDR3 protein: CASSQNMRGEGYTF. DNA for the CDR3: TGTGCCAGCAGCCAAAATATGAGAGGGGAAGGCTACACCTTC.

This clonotype was observed at least ten times. The V call is TRBV19, the J call TRBJ1-5; D call uncertain. CDR1 and CDR2 from the germline V gene are LNHDA and SQIVND (reference sequence). The V and J ends lost 9 bases and 0 bases respectively, with 12 bases between them. The CDR3 contains 14 residues. The CDR3 DNA follows: TGTGCCAGCTGGCAGCAAAATAGCAATCAGCCCCAGCATTTT. Translating it yields CASWQQNSNQPQHF.

This clonotype turned up a few times. This chain joins TRBV19 and TRBJ1-1, with a weak D call TRBD1 (5 bases). CDR1 LNHDA and CDR2 SQIVND come from the germline V gene (reference sequence). CDR3 size: 14 residues. Trimming cost V 9 bases and J 1 base, with 15 bases left between them. DNA of the CDR3: TGTGCCAGCAGGTTGGGACGGTCGAACACTGAAGCTTTCTTT. It codes for CASRLGRSNTEAFF.

This clonotype occurred a few times. The genes are TRBV7-9 and TRBJ1-4, with 9 bases that match TRBD1. The germline V gene has CDR1 SEHNR and CDR2 FQNEAQ (reference sequence). The CDR3 is 15 residues long. V gave up 4 bases and J gave up 8 bases; unmatched junction bases: 8. CDR3 coding DNA: TGTGCCAGCAGCTCCCGGGACAGGGAATCGGAAAAACTGTTTTTT. Protein sequence: CASSSRDRESEKLFF. The variable domain in full, with the rest retrieved from reference TRBV7-9 and TRBJ1-4, is DTGVSQNPRHKITKRGQNVTFRCDPISEHNRLYWYRQTLGQGPEFLTYFQNEAQLEKSRLLSDRFSAERPKGSFSTLEIQRTEQGDSAMYLCASSSRDRESEKLFFGSGTQLSVL.

V and J are TRBV7-8 and TRBJ1-2; D not resolved. This CDR3 is 16 amino acids long. Germline V CDR1 and CDR2: SGHVS, FQNEAQ. V dropped 2 bases and J dropped 5 bases, with 18 bases sitting between them. The CDR3 DNA sequence: TGTGCCAGCAGCTTAAACCTCGAGACACGACGGTATGGCTACACCTTC. The encoded protein is CASSLNLETRRYGYTF.

This clonotype was counted a single time. An end of the junction does not agree with germline; a read error may underlie this. The chain links TRBV7-2 to TRBJ1-1; TRBD1 matches 7 bases. The germline gives CDR1 SGHTA, CDR2 FQGNSA. The CDR3 sequence is 13 residues long. The CDR3 region has the DNA TGTGCCAGCAGCCTGGACAGGCGGACTAAAGCTCTCTTT. It translates to CASSLDRRTKALF.

The CDR3: CASSIDLRGTNQPQHF. CDR3 nucleotide sequence: TGTGCCAGTAGTATAGACCTCAGAGGGACCAATCAGCCCCAGCATTTT. The chain joins TRBV19 to TRBJ1-5; maybe TRBD1 (5 bases). CDR1 is LNHDA, CDR2 SQIVND, per germline (reference sequence). This CDR3 is built from 16 residues. Trimming took off 0 bases at V and 3 bases at J, with 12 bases between the two ends.

The CDR3 region has the DNA TGTGCCAGTACAGAGGGACAGGCCGGGGGAGACACCATATATTTT. Amino acid sequence: CASTEGQAGGDTIYF. The chain couples TRBV28 to TRBJ1-3, with 8 bases matching TRBD1. Germline V gene sequence: CDR1 MDHEN, CDR2 SYDVKM. This CDR3 comprises 15 residues. J was trimmed by 8 bases and V by 9 bases; bases with no gene match: 15.

Details on this clonotype: Possible read error: a much larger clone is one base away. The rearrangement links TRBV20-1 to TRBJ2-5; 8 nucleotides line up with TRBD2. This CDR3 has 14 amino acids. Germline V gene data show CDR1 as DFQATT and CDR2 as SNEGSKA (reference sequence). The CDR3 bases are TGCAGTGCTAGAGATACTAGCGGCCAAGGGACCCAGTACTTC. This gives the protein CSARDTSGQGTQYF.

This clonotype was counted at least ten times. The chain has TRBV4-3 and TRBJ1-5; no definite D call. This CDR3 comprises 17 residues. The germline V gene has CDR1 LGHNA and CDR2 YSLEER. V gave up 0 bases and J gave up 0 bases, with 12 bases separating them. The DNA for the CDR3 is TGCGCCAGCAGCCAAGACACGGGGAGACTTAGCAATCAGCCCCAGCATTTT. Amino acid sequence: CASSQDTGRLSNQPQHF.

The table lists this clonotype with a few counts. The chain has TRBV29-1 and TRBJ1-1; D is ambiguous. The V gene's germline CDR1 is SQVTM and CDR2 ANQGSEA. Trimming removed 5 bases at V and 1 base at J, with 11 bases between. The CDR3 runs 13 residues. CDR3: CSVRKGSNTEAFF. The CDR3 bases are TGCAGCGTTAGGAAGGGTTCGAACACTGAAGCTTTCTTT.

V usage is TRBV5-4 and J usage is TRBJ1-6; D gene ambiguous. Germline lookup yields CDR1 SGHNT and CDR2 YYREEE (reference sequence). This CDR3 is 13 amino acids long. The V end lost 3 bases, the J end lost 7 bases, and 8 bases lay between the germline ends. CDR3 region: CASSSQLNSPLHF. DNA of the CDR3: TGTGCCAGCAGCTCACAGCTAAATTCACCCCTCCACTTT.

The J gene is TRBJ2-2, the V gene TRBV19, with 7 bases lining up with TRBD1. The CDR3 extends over 14 amino acids. The V and J ends lost 7 bases and 4 bases, in that order; junction bases with no gene match: 6. The V gene's germline CDR1 is LNHDA and CDR2 SQIVND (reference sequence). CDR3 region: CASNRGQGTGELFF. In DNA form, the CDR3 reads TGTGCCAGTAATAGGGGGCAGGGCACCGGGGAGCTGTTTTTT.

This clonotype was picked up a small number of times. V usage is TRBV19 and J usage is TRBJ2-2; D is perhaps TRBD2 (5 bases). This CDR3 has 15 amino acids. V lost 4 bases and J 1 base, leaving 10 bases between the germline ends. Per germline, CDR1 LNHDA and CDR2 SQIVND (reference sequence). The CDR3 sequence: CASSTAEGNTGELFF. The CDR3 region has the DNA TGTGCCAGTAGTACCGCCGAGGGGAACACCGGGGAGCTGTTTTTT. The full variable domain, with the rest looked up from reference TRBV19 and TRBJ2-2, is DGGITQSPKYLFRKEGQNVTLSCEQNLNHDAMYWYRQDPGQGLRLIYYSQIVNDFQKGDIAEGYSVSREKKESFPLTVTSAQKNPTAFYLCASSTAEGNTGELFFGEGSRLTVL.

Regarding this clonotype: This may be a read error: a much more frequent sequence differs by one nucleotide. This chain uses TRBV12-3 or TRBV12-4 with TRBJ2-7, with a possible D match to TRBD1 (6 bases). Between the trimmed V and J ends, which lost 5 bases and 2 bases, there was a span of 13 bases. This CDR3 is built from 14 residues. CDR3 in DNA: TGTGCCAGCAGTAACAGACAGGAGGCCTACGAGCAGTACTTC. It is translated as CASSNRQEAYEQYF.

This clonotype was seen ten or more times. V usage is TRBV29-1 and J usage is TRBJ1-2; D may be TRBD1 (6 bases). Germline V gene sequence: CDR1 SQVTM, CDR2 ANQGSEA. There are 16 residues in the CDR3. Trimming left V 6 bases short and J 0 bases short, with 20 bases between. The CDR3 region has the DNA TGCAGCGTCGCGACCACAGGGTTTTCGACTAACTATGGCTACACCTTC. Translation: CSVATTGFSTNYGYTF.